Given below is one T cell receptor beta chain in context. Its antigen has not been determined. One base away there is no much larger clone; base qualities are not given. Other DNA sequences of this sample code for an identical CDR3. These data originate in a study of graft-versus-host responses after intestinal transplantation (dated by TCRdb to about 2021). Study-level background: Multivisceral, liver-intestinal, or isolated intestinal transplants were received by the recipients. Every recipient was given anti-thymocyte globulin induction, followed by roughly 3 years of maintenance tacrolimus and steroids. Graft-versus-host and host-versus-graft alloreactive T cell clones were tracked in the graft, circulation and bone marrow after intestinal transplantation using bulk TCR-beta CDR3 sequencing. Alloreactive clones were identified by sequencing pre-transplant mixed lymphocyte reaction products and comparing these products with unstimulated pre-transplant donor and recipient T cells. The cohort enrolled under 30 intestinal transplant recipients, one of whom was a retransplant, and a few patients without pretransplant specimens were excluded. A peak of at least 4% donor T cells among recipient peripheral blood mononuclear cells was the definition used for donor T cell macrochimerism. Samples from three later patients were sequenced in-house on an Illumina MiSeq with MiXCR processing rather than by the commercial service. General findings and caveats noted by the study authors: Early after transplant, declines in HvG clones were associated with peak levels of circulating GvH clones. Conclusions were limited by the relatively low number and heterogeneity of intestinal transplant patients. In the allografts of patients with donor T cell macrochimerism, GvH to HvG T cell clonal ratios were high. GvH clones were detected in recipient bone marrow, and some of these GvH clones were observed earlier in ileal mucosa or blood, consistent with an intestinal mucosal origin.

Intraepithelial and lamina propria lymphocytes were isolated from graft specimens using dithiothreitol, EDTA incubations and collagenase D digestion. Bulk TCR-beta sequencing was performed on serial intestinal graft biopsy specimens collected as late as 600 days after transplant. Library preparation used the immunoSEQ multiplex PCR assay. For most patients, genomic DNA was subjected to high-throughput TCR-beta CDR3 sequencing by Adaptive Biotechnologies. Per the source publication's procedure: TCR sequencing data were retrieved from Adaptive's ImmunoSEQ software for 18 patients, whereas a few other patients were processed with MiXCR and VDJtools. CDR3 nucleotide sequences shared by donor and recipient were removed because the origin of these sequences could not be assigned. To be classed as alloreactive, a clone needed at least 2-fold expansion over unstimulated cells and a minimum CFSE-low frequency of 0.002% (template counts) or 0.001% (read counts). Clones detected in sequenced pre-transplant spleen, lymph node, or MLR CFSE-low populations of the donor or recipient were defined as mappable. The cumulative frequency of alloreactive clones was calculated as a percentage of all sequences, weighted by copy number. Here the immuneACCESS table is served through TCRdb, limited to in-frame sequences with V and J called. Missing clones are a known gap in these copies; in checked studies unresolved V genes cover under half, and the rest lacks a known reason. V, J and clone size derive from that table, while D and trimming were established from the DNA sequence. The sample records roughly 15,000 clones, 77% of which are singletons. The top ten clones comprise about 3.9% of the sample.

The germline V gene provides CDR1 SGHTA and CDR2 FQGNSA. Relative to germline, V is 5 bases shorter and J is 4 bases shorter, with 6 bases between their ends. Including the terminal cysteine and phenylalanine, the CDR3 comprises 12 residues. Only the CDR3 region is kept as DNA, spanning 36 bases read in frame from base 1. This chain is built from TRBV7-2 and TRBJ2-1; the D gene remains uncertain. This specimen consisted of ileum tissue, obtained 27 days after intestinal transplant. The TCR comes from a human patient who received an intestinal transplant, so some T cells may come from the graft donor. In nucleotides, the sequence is TGTGCCAGCAGCCTCTCGTACAATGAGCAGTTCTTC. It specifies CASSLSYNEQFF. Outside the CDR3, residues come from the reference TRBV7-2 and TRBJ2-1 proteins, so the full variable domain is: GAGVSQSPSNKVTEKGKDVELRCDPISGHTALYWYRQSLGQGLEFLIYFQGNSAPDKSGLPSDRFSAERTGGSVSTLTIQRTQQEDSAVYLCASSLSYNEQFFGPGTRLTVL.